This TCR beta chain was observed in a study of cytomegalovirus exposure and HLA in healthy donors. Study-wide points: Many donors carried some public TCRs, although rarity characterized most TCR sequences. Using the classifier, cytomegalovirus status was reportedly diagnosed with high specificity and sensitivity.

Only in-frame clones appear in the TCRdb table, and some are missing; sequencing was by immunoSEQ multiplex PCR. The sample carries over 200,000 clones, around 88% recorded once. A roughly 120-subject validation cohort, separate from the roughly 680-subject first cohort, supplied the donors. This clone is a singleton in its sample. Antigen specificity is unknown. This CDR3 region has 18 residues. Looked up from germline, CDR1 is SGHDN and CDR2 is FVKESK. V was pared by 4 bases and J by 7 bases, with 20 bases of the junction left unmatched. The sequencing input was PBMCs. The sequence came from a woman between 18 and 29 years old in good health and CMV-seronegative. V is TRBV14 and J is TRBJ1-2, with 8 bases lining up with TRBD1. CDR3 loop: CASSLGYGQGALVSGYTF. CDR3 in DNA: TGTGCCAGCAGCCTTGGATACGGTCAGGGGGCGTTAGTCTCTGGCTACACCTTC.